This T cell receptor beta chain was documented in a study of shared clonotypes between healthy human individuals. Regarding the study as a whole: Donors were few, which limited the genetic and exposure-history diversity represented. A handful of donors shared about 4.5% of their naive CD4 clonotypes.

CDR1 is MGHRA, CDR2 YSYEKL, per germline. The CDR3 has 19 residues. V lost 0 bases to trimming and J lost 6 bases, with 24 bases between them. For this clone: Its antigen remains unidentified.

The donors, healthy adults who were HIV-negative, had experienced no recent acute infections or vaccinations. CD4+ cells underwent separation, giving CD45RA+ naive and CD45RA-negative memory subsets. Sequencing was performed with immunoSEQ multiplex PCR; in TCRdb, only in-frame clones are kept and a portion is missing. The repertoire holds 550,000 to 700,000 clones, with 60% to 75% as singletons. This TCR derives from a woman in her twenties or thirties in good health. The sample taken for sequencing was memory CD4+ T cells sorted from blood. The subset was: CD45RA-negative fraction. The chain recombines TRBV4-1 with TRBJ2-1; a weak D match, TRBD2 (5 bases). This chain's CDR3 is CASSQDTLGVLGAVNEQFF. CDR3 sequence (DNA): TGCGCCAGCAGCCAAGATACCTTAGGAGTACTAGGAGCTGTCAATGAGCAGTTCTTC.